This T cell receptor (beta chain) stems from a study of human T cells and chemical hapten exposure. Study background: In the roughly 23-week study, patients were dosed weekly with diphenylcyclopropenone on the scalp throughout. Patients, a majority of them female, were diagnosed with alopecia areata, totalis or universalis. Findings and caveats of the study: Compared to controls, expanded TCRs made significantly more large clusters of similar CDR3s.

This clonotype was detected a few times. No antigen is known for it. Time point given: pre-sensitization, week 0. Treatment here: therapeutic diphenylcyclopropenone sensitization with weekly scalp DPC. From whole blood left unfractionated, total RNA was extracted. From the RACE reads, TCRdb called clonotypes with MiXCR, one entry per CDR3 protein. The sample yields over 50,000 distinct CDR3 sequences, more than 9% seen once. Germline V gives CDR1 SEHNR, CDR2 FQNEAQ (reference sequence). The CDR3 spans 14 residues. V was trimmed by 3 bases and J by 0 bases, leaving 7 bases between them. Sequencing was performed on whole blood, taken in connection with sensitization to the hapten diphenylcyclopropenone (DPC). The clonotype originates from a woman between 25 and 40 years old with alopecia areata. Some clones in this sample may be carry-over from other donors' samples. The chain has TRBV7-9 and TRBJ2-3; maybe TRBD1 (6 bases). The CDR3 DNA reads TGTGCCAGCAGCTTTCAGGGGAGCACAGATACGCAGTATTTT. Protein: CASSFQGSTDTQYF.